Each of the 27 T cell receptor beta chains below was sequenced from the same sample in a study of shared clonotypes between healthy human individuals. Generated by immunoSEQ multiplex PCR, the TCRdb table keeps only in-frame clones and is missing some. This repertoire shows about 980,000 clones, 70% to 85% found once; its top ten account for over 1.3%. Sequenced material: memory CD4+ T cells sorted from blood. Indicated subset: CD45RA-negative fraction. The receptors come from a man aged 18 to 29 in good health.

V and J are TRBV7-8 and TRBJ2-2, with no clear D. The CDR3 runs 16 residues. Germline loops: CDR1 SGHVS, CDR2 FQNEAQ. Trimming stripped 0 bases from V and 5 bases from J, with 13 bases between. CDR3 in amino acids: CASSLAGWGGTGELFF. The CDR3 DNA sequence: TGTGCCAGCAGCTTAGCGGGTTGGGGTGGAACCGGGGAGCTGTTTTTT.

There are many counts of this clone. The chain employs TRBV2 and TRBJ1-6, with TRBD1 matching over 8 bases. The CDR3 totals 16 residues. Germline CDR1 is SNHLY and CDR2 is FYNNEI. The junction had 14 bases not matched to a gene; V was cut back by 6 bases and J by 10 bases. The CDR3 here is CASRVGRTGFNSPLHF. CDR3 nucleotide sequence: TGTGCCAGCAGGGTTGGACGGACAGGGTTTAACTCACCCCTCCACTTT. Combining the CDR3 with reference TRBV2 and TRBJ1-6 gives the whole variable domain EPEVTQTPSHQVTQMGQEVILRCVPISNHLYFYWYRQILGQKVEFLVSFYNNEISEKSEIFDDQFSVERPDGSNFTLKIRSTKLEDSAMYFCASRVGRTGFNSPLHFGNGTRLTVT.

The chain has TRBV2 and TRBJ1-1; TRBD1 matches 9 bases. From germline, CDR1 is SNHLY and CDR2 FYNNEI. This CDR3 region has 15 residues. V was pared by 7 bases and J by 11 bases, with 17 bases of the junction left unmatched. CDR3 loop: CASNSGTGFFARAFF. The CDR3 DNA is TGTGCCAGCAATTCGGGGACAGGGTTTTTCGCTCGCGCTTTCTTT.

This clone came up once. This chain connects TRBV5-1 to TRBJ2-5; D not resolved. The V gene lost 4 bases and the J gene lost 5 bases, with 21 bases spanning the gap. CDR3 length equals 16 residues. Germline V gene sequence: CDR1 SGHRS, CDR2 YFSETQ. The CDR3 DNA reads TGCGCCAGCAGCATTGGAGTCCATGGGCTAGGGGAGACCCAGTACTTC. Amino acids: CASSIGVHGLGETQYF.

V and J are TRBV7-2 and TRBJ1-2, with 9 positions matching TRBD1. Germline CDR1 reads SGHTA; CDR2 reads FQGNSA. The CDR3 loop spans 15 amino acids. V lost 2 bases, J lost 9 bases, and 10 bases stayed unmatched. CDR3 amino acids: CASSLSRDRDQRYTF. The CDR3, as DNA: TGTGCCAGCAGCTTATCTCGGGACAGGGATCAACGCTACACCTTC.

With regard to this clone: At the DNA level, this CDR3 is encoded by other sequences in the same sample as well. The V and J genes are TRBV5-1 and TRBJ1-1, with D uncertain. CDR3 size: 13 residues. Germline CDR1 reads SGHRS; CDR2 reads YFSETQ. The V end was cut by 0 bases, the J end by 5 bases, with 8 bases between. CDR3 nucleotides: TGCGCCAGCAGCTTGGATCCGGGGACTGAAGCTTTCTTT. Its translation is CASSLDPGTEAFF. The full variable domain, rest sourced from reference TRBV5-1 and TRBJ1-1, is KAGVTQTPRYLIKTRGQQVTLSCSPISGHRSVSWYQQTPGQGLQFLFEYFSETQRNKGNFPGRFSGRQFSNSRSEMNVSTLELGDSALYLCASSLDPGTEAFFGQGTRLTVV.

The rearrangement uses TRBV25-1 and TRBJ1-5; no definite D call. The CDR3 contains 15 residues. Germline CDR1 and CDR2: MGHDK and SYGVNS. V lost 3 bases to trimming and J lost 1 base, with 10 bases between them. The CDR3 reads CASSDGIGSNQPQHF. The CDR3 DNA follows: TGTGCCAGCAGTGACGGGATAGGAAGCAATCAGCCCCAGCATTTT. Full variable domain (outside the CDR3, taken from reference TRBV25-1 and TRBJ1-5): EADIYQTPRYLVIGTGKKITLECSQTMGHDKMYWYQQDPGMELHLIHYSYGVNSTEKGDLSSESTVSRIRTEHFPLTLESARPSHTSQYLCASSDGIGSNQPQHFGDGTRLSIL.

This clone appeared a few times. The chain uses TRBV25-1 and TRBJ2-1, with 13 bases that match TRBD2. V shed 4 bases, J shed 6 bases, and the junction held 6 bases outside the gene matches. The CDR3 has 16 residues. Looked up from germline, CDR1 is MGHDK and CDR2 is SYGVNS. Here the CDR3 DNA reads TGTGCCAGCAGTGCACCGGGACTAGCGGGACCCAATGAGCAGTTCTTC. As protein: CASSAPGLAGPNEQFF.

The chain couples TRBV2 to TRBJ2-5; D call uncertain. V shed 2 bases and J shed 4 bases, with 11 bases lying between them. This CDR3 is 14 amino acids long. The germline V gene encodes CDR1 SNHLY and CDR2 FYNNEI. CDR3 amino acids: CASSELAGRETQYF. CDR3 nucleotides: TGTGCCAGCAGTGAATTGGCTGGACGAGAGACCCAGTACTTC.

The rearrangement joins TRBV18 to TRBJ2-3, with D perhaps matching TRBD1 or TRBD2 (5 bases each). Trimming removed 3 bases at V and 0 bases at J, with 16 bases between. The CDR3 runs to 17 residues. The V gene's germline CDR1 is KGHSH and CDR2 LQKENI. The CDR3 nucleotides read TGTGCCAGCTCACCGGAGACCGGGACCGGCAGCACAGATACGCAGTATTTT. This sequence encodes CASSPETGTGSTDTQYF.

This chain connects TRBV7-2 to TRBJ1-6; D may be TRBD1 (5 bases). Germline-derived CDR1 and CDR2 are SGHTA and FQGNSA. This CDR3 is built from 12 residues. V was clipped by 3 bases and J by 11 bases, with 8 bases between them. The CDR3 is CASSFGGTPLHF. The CDR3 bases are TGTGCCAGCAGCTTTGGGGGAACACCCCTCCACTTT.

This sequence joins TRBV6-1 and TRBJ2-7; TRBD1 or TRBD2 may be the D gene (5 bases each). The V end lost 6 bases, the J end lost 4 bases, and 16 bases lay between the germline ends. CDR3 length: 14 residues. Germline V gene sequence: CDR1 MNHNS, CDR2 SASEGT. CDR3 nucleotides: TGTGCCAGCAGACAGGACTTAACACTTTACGAGCAGTACTTC. Translating it yields CASRQDLTLYEQYF.

For this clone: The sample has other DNA sequences that encode this CDR3 too. The rearrangement joins TRBV5-1 to TRBJ1-5; D gene unclear. Germline lookup yields CDR1 SGHRS and CDR2 YFSETQ. V was pared by 1 base and J by 1 base, with 3 bases between. This CDR3 is 13 amino acids long. The CDR3 loop reads CASSLTSNQPQHF. The CDR3 DNA follows: TGCGCCAGCAGCTTGACCAGCAATCAGCCCCAGCATTTT.

The J gene is TRBJ1-1, the V gene TRBV6-5; D gene unclear. Looked up from germline, CDR1 is MNHEY and CDR2 is SVGAGI. There are 11 residues in the CDR3. Trimming left V 8 bases short and J 7 bases short, with 11 bases between. In nucleotides, the CDR3 is TGTGCCAGCTTTACCCCCCATGAAGCTTTCTTT. This encodes CASFTPHEAFF.

Notes on this clone: A much bigger clone sits one base away, suggesting this may be a read error. This CDR3 is also generated by other DNA sequences in the sample. This sequence joins TRBV2 and TRBJ1-1; D call uncertain. Germline loops: CDR1 SNHLY, CDR2 FYNNEI. V lost 6 bases, J lost 1 base, and 9 bases lay in between. This CDR3 comprises 13 residues. The CDR3 nucleotides are TGTGCCAGCAGCGGGCAGCCGAACACTGAAGCTTTCTTT. As protein: CASSGQPNTEAFF.

A note on this clone: Other DNA sequences in this sample translate to the same CDR3. The V call is TRBV5-1, the J call TRBJ1-1; TRBD1 is a possible D gene (5 bases). Per germline, CDR1 SGHRS and CDR2 YFSETQ. CDR3 length: 14 residues. V lost 4 bases, J lost 2 bases, and 12 bases lay in between. Here the CDR3 reads CASSQGTANTEAFF. The CDR3 bases are TGCGCCAGCAGCCAAGGGACGGCAAACACTGAAGCTTTCTTT.

The V gene is TRBV14, the J gene TRBJ2-6, with 9 bases that match TRBD1. The junction had 6 bases not matched to a gene; V was cut back by 2 bases and J by 4 bases. Germline V gene data show CDR1 as SGHDN and CDR2 as FVKESK. The CDR3 is 17 amino acids. In nucleotides, the CDR3 is TGTGCCAGCAGCCAACACACAGGGGGCTGGGGGGCCAACGTCCTGACTTTC. It codes for CASSQHTGGWGANVLTF.

The chain recombines TRBV5-6 with TRBJ1-3, with a possible D match to TRBD1 (6 bases). This CDR3 is built from 16 residues. V lost 3 bases to trimming and J lost 4 bases, with 17 bases between them. Germline CDR1 reads SGHDT; CDR2 reads YYEEEE. The DNA for the CDR3 is TGTGCCAGCAGCTCGGAAGTGACAGGCACAGGAAACACCATATATTTT. Protein: CASSSEVTGTGNTIYF.

The chain recombines TRBV2 with TRBJ1-6; 7 nucleotides align to TRBD1. Germline CDR1 is SNHLY and CDR2 is FYNNEI. CDR3 length equals 15 residues. The trim removed 6 bases at V and 9 bases at J, leaving 11 bases unmatched. In DNA, the CDR3 is TGTGCCAGCAGCGAGAAGGGGACAGAGGCTTCACCCCTCCACTTT. Residues: CASSEKGTEASPLHF.

This clone was picked up a small number of times. The chain recombines TRBV30 with TRBJ2-1, with 7 nucleotides matching TRBD1. The CDR3 contains 14 residues. V trimming: 5 bases; J trimming: 4 bases; junction bases outside the gene matches: 8. Germline CDR1 is GTSNPN and CDR2 is SVGIG (reference sequence). The CDR3 DNA is TGTGCCTGGGTCGGACAGGAGAGGTACAATGAGCAGTTCTTC. It is translated as CAWVGQERYNEQFF.

This chain joins TRBV10-3 and TRBJ2-7; TRBD2 aligns across 9 bases. The CDR3 contains 15 residues. Germline CDR1 reads ENHRY; CDR2 reads SYGVKD. The V gene end was trimmed by 6 bases and the J gene end by 0 bases; junction bases not matched to a gene: 6. The CDR3: CAISGSGGLSYEQYF. DNA for the CDR3: TGTGCCATCAGCGGAAGCGGGGGGCTCTCCTACGAGCAGTACTTC.

The genes are TRBV5-1 and TRBJ2-7, with 7 bases that match TRBD1. The V and J ends lost 0 bases and 7 bases, in that order; junction bases with no gene match: 10. Germline V gene sequence: CDR1 SGHRS, CDR2 YFSETQ. This CDR3 spans 15 amino acids. The CDR3 coding sequence is TGCGCCAGCAGCTTGGCCGAAGGGGGCTTTGGGGAGCAGTACTTC. It translates to CASSLAEGGFGEQYF.

The CDR3 sequence is CASSPTTGTGDYGYTF. The CDR3 region has the DNA TGTGCCAGCAGTCCTACTACCGGGACAGGGGATTATGGCTACACCTTC. The J gene is TRBJ1-2, the V gene TRBV2; 10 bases match TRBD1. V lost 5 bases, J lost 5 bases, and 11 bases stayed unmatched. From germline, CDR1 is SNHLY and CDR2 FYNNEI. The CDR3 loop spans 16 amino acids.

V and J are TRBV29-1 and TRBJ1-4, with a possible D match to TRBD1 (5 bases). The germline V and J ends were trimmed by 6 bases and 3 bases, with 11 bases remaining between them. The germline V gene encodes CDR1 SQVTM and CDR2 ANQGSEA. This CDR3 region has 13 residues. The CDR3 DNA is TGCAGCGTGCGGGGCGCGTCTAATGAAAAACTGTTTTTT. Protein: CSVRGASNEKLFF.

The chain combines TRBV7-2 with TRBJ2-3; 8 bases are a match to TRBD2. Unmatched junction bases numbered 12, after V lost 8 bases and J lost 5 bases. The CDR3 has 15 amino acids. The V gene's germline CDR1 is SGHTA and CDR2 FQGNSA. CDR3 nucleotides: TGTGCCAGCGGTAACGGGCGGGGGGCCAAAGATACGCAGTATTTT. This encodes CASGNGRGAKDTQYF. Variable domain in full (rest from reference TRBV7-2 and TRBJ2-3): GAGVSQSPSNKVTEKGKDVELRCDPISGHTALYWYRQSLGQGLEFLIYFQGNSAPDKSGLPSDRFSAERTGGSVSTLTIQRTQQEDSAVYLCASGNGRGAKDTQYFGPGTRLTVL.

This clone was recorded a few times. This chain uses TRBV19 with TRBJ1-3; 7 bases match TRBD1. CDR1 is LNHDA and CDR2 is SQIVND in the germline V gene (reference sequence). The CDR3 runs to 16 residues. With V trimmed by 5 bases and J by 0 bases, 7 bases remained unmatched. The CDR3, as DNA: TGTGCCAGTAGTGTGTACAGGGGAAACTCTGGAAACACCATATATTTT. It is translated as CASSVYRGNSGNTIYF.

The gene calls are TRBV18 and TRBJ2-1; 8 bases map to TRBD1. With V trimmed by 3 bases and J by 7 bases, 17 bases remained unmatched. The length of the CDR3 is 18 residues. Germline values: CDR1 KGHSH, CDR2 LQKENI. CDR3 loop: CASSPTGTGRWAGNEQFF. As DNA, the CDR3 is TGTGCCAGCTCACCTACCGGGACAGGCCGATGGGCGGGGAATGAGCAGTTCTTC.